These T cell receptor beta chains were read from a single sample in a study of T cell responses to AZD1222 COVID-19 vaccine. This table comes from immunoSEQ multiplex PCR, and its TCRdb copy is limited to in-frame clones, with some not included. The sample comprises about 75,000 clones, around nine tenths of which are singletons, and around 20% rests with the top ten. Here the sequenced sample was peripheral blood, taken 28 days after the second AZD1222 dose. The source of these receptors is an adult who received the AZD1222 COVID-19 vaccine. Each CDR3 is given with its conserved first and last residue.

j_call | v_call | cdr3_aa
TRBJ1-1 | TRBV7-9 | CASSSDRDFNTEAFF
TRBJ1-1 | TRBV29-1 | CTSRGLRSNTEAFF
TRBJ2-5 | TRBV6-2/TRBV6-3 | CASSYGQVPFQETQYF
TRBJ2-4 | TRBV19 | CASSSGTSGGVAKNIQYF
TRBJ1-1 | TRBV7-2 | CASSIRGQNTEAFF
TRBJ2-7 | TRBV28 | CASRGDYEQYF
TRBJ2-7 | TRBV14 | CASSQQRTGFDEQYF
TRBJ1-1 | TRBV18 | CASSQGQIGGDEAFF
TRBJ2-1 | TRBV5-1 | CASKIGDSTYNEQFF
TRBJ2-3 | TRBV5-1 | CASTRADTQYF
TRBJ1-1 | TRBV7-2 | CASNSRGGSLNTEAFF
TRBJ1-2 | TRBV11-2 | CASSLDLTNYGYTF
TRBJ1-1 | TRBV4-3 | CASSQDWRENTEAFF
TRBJ2-7 | TRBV7-2 | CASSYTMGTYEQYF
TRBJ2-7 | TRBV7-2 | CASSLAETIYEQYF
TRBJ2-2 | TRBV18 | CASSPRVPLSMNTGELFF
TRBJ1-2 | TRBV4-1 | CASSQGRDTVGGYTF
TRBJ1-5 | TRBV15 | CATSRETGGSQPQHF
TRBJ2-7 | TRBV28 | CASRGGQGFHEQYF
TRBJ2-3 | TRBV18 | CASSRLNRDRGDTQYF
TRBJ2-3 | TRBV7-9 | CASSLPMDTQYF
TRBJ1-5 | TRBV7-6 | CASMRTGKHQPQHF
TRBJ2-7 | TRBV30 | CAWSPGTGFYEQYF
TRBJ1-3 | TRBV7-3 | CASSLTSGGTIYF
TRBJ1-1 | TRBV29-1 | CSVVPTFLRILQGSSRTEAFF
TRBJ2-1 | TRBV28 | CASSTLAGVNEQFF
TRBJ2-7 | TRBV6-5 | CASSRQAIRNEQYF
TRBJ1-6 | TRBV28 | CASRRQRNSPLHF
TRBJ1-2 | TRBV27 | CASSRNPNYGDYGYTF
TRBJ2-7 | TRBV5-6 | CASSRVSSYEQYF
TRBJ1-3 | TRBV6-1 | CASSDRFRRGSSGNTIYF
TRBJ2-5 | TRBV7-2 | CASSFDGETQYF
TRBJ1-4 | TRBV15 | CATSTRGGNEKLFF
TRBJ2-3 | TRBV3-1/TRBV3-2 | CASSPDRPDTQYF
TRBJ2-5 | TRBV30 | CAWSLSEGKTQYF
TRBJ2-7 | TRBV11-2 | CASSSLGTYEQYF
TRBJ2-3 | TRBV5-1 | CASSLTRSGTDTQYF
TRBJ2-5 | TRBV6-1 | CASSDGTAQETQYF
TRBJ2-5 | TRBV11-2 | CASSLGGGGLETQYF
TRBJ1-6 | TRBV25-1 | CASSETLGESQYSPLHF
TRBJ2-7 | TRBV7-3 | CASSLSPGFYEQYF
TRBJ2-3 | TRBV5-1 | CASSLVAGATDTQYF
TRBJ1-1 | TRBV7-2 | CASSRDRGPTEAFF
TRBJ2-5 | TRBV11-2 | CASTRTGTMGLQETQYF